The 4 T cell receptor beta chains given below trace back to one sample, sequenced in a study of cytomegalovirus exposure and HLA in healthy donors. PCR involved 60 Vbeta and 13 Jbeta primers. Sequencing used immunoSEQ multiplex PCR; TCRdb keeps in-frame clones, though not all of them. The sample holds 150,000 to 200,000 clones, approximately 71% seen once. The sample comprised PBMCs. The receptor set was obtained from a woman aged 40 to 50 in good health and CMV-seropositive.

V usage is TRBV2 and J usage is TRBJ1-2; 10 bases map to TRBD1. The ends lost 6 bases at V and 2 bases at J; junction bases unmatched: 6. Germline CDR1 is SNHLY and CDR2 is FYNNEI. This CDR3 comprises 15 residues. CDR3 sequence: CASRPGTGDNYGYTF. The DNA of the CDR3 is TGTGCCAGCAGACCCGGGACAGGGGACAACTATGGCTACACCTTC.

The chain's CDR3 is CASSFIPTDTQYF. The CDR3 coding sequence is TGTGCCAGCAGCTTTATTCCGACAGATACGCAGTATTTT. The chain employs TRBV7-9 and TRBJ2-3; D gene uncertain. V was pared by 3 bases and J by 3 bases, with 7 bases between. Germline-derived CDR1 and CDR2 are SEHNR and FQNEAQ (reference sequence). The CDR3 has 13 residues.

The chain carries TRBV5-4 and TRBJ1-1; D is uncertain. CDR3 length: 14 residues. Per germline, CDR1 SGHNT and CDR2 YYREEE (reference sequence). Trimming removed 2 bases at V and 5 bases at J, with 13 bases between. Here the CDR3 reads CASSFMGGSTEAFF. In nucleotides, the CDR3 is TGTGCCAGCAGCTTCATGGGAGGGTCTACTGAAGCTTTCTTT. The whole variable domain, remainder taken from reference TRBV5-4 and TRBJ1-1, is ETGVTQSPTHLIKTRGQQVTLRCSSQSGHNTVSWYQQALGQGPQFIFQYYREEENGRGNFPPRFSGLQFPNYSSELNVNALELDDSALYLCASSFMGGSTEAFFGQGTRLTVV.

The rearrangement uses TRBV29-1 and TRBJ1-1; TRBD1 matches at 9 bases. CDR3 size: 14 residues. Germline-derived CDR1 and CDR2 are SQVTM and ANQGSEA. The V gene end was trimmed by 5 bases and the J gene end by 3 bases; junction bases not matched to a gene: 7. The CDR3: CSVKDRTGDTEAFF. The CDR3 DNA is TGCAGCGTTAAGGACAGGACAGGGGACACTGAAGCTTTCTTT. Based on the CDR3 plus reference TRBV29-1 and TRBJ1-1, the full variable domain is SAVISQKPSRDICQRGTSLTIQCQVDSQVTMMFWYRQQPGQSLTLIATANQGSEATYESGFVIDKFPISRPNLTFSTLTVSNMSPEDSSIYLCSVKDRTGDTEAFFGQGTRLTVV.